This T cell receptor beta chain was recovered during a study of T-cell reconstitution after alpha-beta-depleted transplantation in children. This sample's TCRbeta library carried unique molecular identifier barcodes. MiXCR, run by TCRdb on the PCR reads, gives a single entry per CDR3 protein. The sample yields around 670,000 distinct CDR3 sequences, around 12% seen once. This clonotype was detected ten times or more. Its antigen is not known. Trimming took 0 bases from V and 2 from J; bases not matched to a gene: 6. Germline CDR1 reads DFQATT; CDR2 reads SNEGSKA (reference sequence). This CDR3 is 17 amino acids long. The study's findings and limits: Reportedly, roughly two months post-transplant, alpha-beta T cells arose from several hundred expanded graft clones.

The rearrangement links TRBV20-1 to TRBJ2-2; 10 bases line up with TRBD1. This clonotype was sampled from a girl under 10 years old with congenital amegakaryocytic thrombocytopenia, due to receive a stem cell transplant. The starting material was PBMCs, obtained before TCRalphabeta/CD19-depleted stem cell transplant. CDR3 coding DNA: TGCAGTGCTAGAGATAACCGGGACAGGGGAAACACCGGGGAGCTGTTTTTT. Its protein product is CSARDNRDRGNTGELFF.